This TCR beta chain derives from a study of control samples from healthy donors and cancer patients. The CDR3 sequence is 19 residues long. Using immunoSEQ multiplex PCR, the repertoire was profiled, and TCRdb retains in-frame clones only, with some absent. This sample yields about 98,000 clones, of which 82% are seen a single time; roughly 2% belongs to the top ten. The source is a man between 60 and 75 years old in good health. The V and J genes are TRBV21-1 and TRBJ2-3; the DNA was not used to check the table's D call, TRBD1. TRBV21-1 is a pseudogene segment. The sequenced material came from blood. CDR3 nucleotide sequence: TGTGCCAGCAGCGAACTGGGACAGGGGCGATTCGTAGCGGCAGATACGCAGTATTTT. It translates to CASSELGQGRFVAADTQYF.